The clone carrying this T cell receptor beta chain was detected ten times or more. Its target is unknown. The data stem from a study of T cells in Graves' hyperthyroidism and ophthalmopathy. Study-level findings and limits: Among clonotypes expanded in thyroid above 0.001, most were also found in blood.

Clinical symptoms, serum thyroxine, TRAb, thyroid ultrasound and orbital computed tomography informed diagnoses. The source material, RNA transcripts, was used to amplify TCR beta CDR3 regions. First-round RT-PCR targeting the TCR CDR3 was performed with the HTBI primer set. TCRdb reanalysed the multiplex PCR reads using MiXCR and keeps one entry per CDR3 protein. The repertoire holds about 640,000 distinct CDR3 sequences, less than 25% seen once, with more than 30% in the top ten. The source is a man younger than 45 with Graves' ophthalmopathy. The sequencing sample was made of blood.

CDR3 region: CASSLGQGGYNEQFF. CDR3 in DNA: TGTGCCAGCAGCTTAGGACAGGGGGGCTACAATGAGCAGTTCTTC. The chain recombines TRBV27 with TRBJ2-1, with 10 nucleotides matching TRBD1. The V and J ends lost 6 bases and 3 bases, in that order; junction bases with no gene match: 5. Looked up from germline, CDR1 is MNHEY and CDR2 is SMNVEV (reference sequence). This CDR3 has 15 residues.